This T cell receptor (beta chain) was profiled in a study of blood T cells in healthy people across ages (dated by TCRdb to between 2014 and 2017). Notes on the research overall: Template switching captured roughly one uniquely barcoded TCR beta cDNA molecule per two T cells in model experiments. Age-related changes in TCR beta repertoire diversity were measured in the study by deep sequencing normalized with unique cDNA molecular identifiers. The donors were split into four age groups: young (average around 16 years), middle-aged (more than 35), aged (roughly 65) and long-lived (about 74). To avoid experimental bias, donors of different ages were distributed randomly across sequencing lanes. Using the same blood draw, the study looked at two additional independent replicas of 1 million unique cDNA reads for two donors, one aged 18 to 29 and the other aged 80 or older. Points the paper makes about the study in general: Estimates of total diversity based on one million sequenced T cells were regarded as lower bounds and as underestimates. Observed TCR beta diversity correlated strongly with the percentage of naive T cells measured by flow cytometry. Conclusive comparison of naive and antigen-experienced compartments was prevented by the profiling of bulk unsorted PBMCs. Compared with the aged group, the long-lived group had more naive CD4+ T cells, fewer expanded clones and increased TCR diversity, a pattern suggesting age selection. Observed TCR beta diversity per million T cells fell roughly linearly with age, and a significant reduction was already apparent by age around 40. The CMV infection status of donors was not known, potentially confounding age-related changes in expanded clonotypes.

The approximately 39 donors, aged about 6 to 100 years, were systemically healthy Caucasian individuals from Russia. Around 10 milliliters of peripheral blood were drawn from each donor into EDTA-treated Vacutainer tubes. Ficoll-Paque density-gradient centrifugation was used to isolate PBMCs, with at least 6.5 million per sample. Trizol reagent was used to extract total RNA from the PBMCs, yielding at least 5.5 micrograms per sample. The percentages of naive CD45RAhigh/CD27high T cells were determined by flow cytometry on a PBMC aliquot from every donor. A note on this clonotype: The target of this receptor is not known. No base quality information exists; no much larger clone differs at one position.

The CDR3 numbers 16 residues from cysteine through phenylalanine. Only the CDR3 part of the read is kept: 48 bases, read in frame from the first base. V was cut back by 3 bases and J by 1 base, leaving a gap of 15 bases between them. The library was prepared using 5' RACE. The reads were generated on an Illumina HiSeq 2500. The second PCR ran for about 6 to 12 cycles and used a J-beta primer mix along with a sample-barcoded 5' primer. Each TCR beta cDNA molecule received a unique molecular identifier from a template-switch 5' adaptor carrying 12 random nucleotides. Each sample yielded at least 2.5 million CDR3-containing paired-end reads. First-strand cDNA synthesis was performed from all RNA using the Mint cDNA synthesis kit, with priming by a TRBC-specific oligonucleotide. After uracil-DNA glycosylase treatment, a first 18-cycle PCR used universal primers M1SS and BC2_uni_R on all cDNA. Processing in the source paper ran as follows. For normalization, 1 million high-quality reads were randomly selected from each sample, with every read carrying a distinct molecular identifier. Instead of being binned into consensus sequences, reads that shared molecular identifiers were thrown out. MiTCR, run with a Q25 quality threshold and the strictest error-elimination algorithm, handled CDR3 identification, clonotype clustering and error correction. A nonparametric unseen species model with Euler transformation was used to estimate lower-bound total TCR beta diversity. In TCRdb, the public reads were trimmed at Q25 with fastp and aligned with MiXCR, with productive beta chains retained. Identical CDR3 proteins give one entry, which carries the most common genes and DNA. Here the V and J calls rest on TCRdb's processing, not on the authors' analysis. The sample includes over a million distinct CDR3 sequences, with about 40% observed a single time. Less than 8% of the sample is in the top ten clones.

The sequence was collected from a woman between 18 and 29 years old in good health. The chain couples TRBV12-3 or TRBV12-4 to TRBJ1-2; a tentative D call is TRBD1 (6 bases match). The sequencing input was blood. The CDR3: CASSFRQGRGNYGYTF. The bases are TGTGCCAGCAGTTTTAGGCAGGGGCGAGGTAACTATGGCTACACCTTC.